Presented here are 12 T cell receptor beta chains from one specimen sequenced in a study of T cell repertoires in cytomegalovirus infection. For these TCRs, the target antigens are not known. MiXCR, applied by TCRdb to the reads, yields one record per CDR3 protein. This table has about 51,000 distinct CDR3 sequences, around 20% appearing once. Material: CD8+ T cells from cultured PBMCs, obtained from culture after CMV antigen stimulation. The receptors stem from a human donor in good health (CMV status not recorded). Some clones in this sample may be carry-over from other donors' samples.

Many counts were recorded for this clonotype. The V gene is TRBV6-1, the J gene TRBJ2-2, with D perhaps matching TRBD2 (7 bases). The CDR3 is 16 amino acids. V shed 6 bases and J shed 4 bases, with 18 bases lying between them. Germline CDR1 is MNHNS and CDR2 is SASEGT. The CDR3 sequence is CASSPRLRGLTGELFF. DNA for the CDR3: TGTGCCAGCAGCCCCAGGTTGCGGGGGCTCACCGGGGAGCTGTTTTTT.

The chain employs TRBV2 and TRBJ1-2; D is ambiguous. The V end was cut by 7 bases, the J end by 6 bases, with 12 bases between. This CDR3 is 12 amino acids long. The V gene's germline CDR1 is SNHLY and CDR2 FYNNEI. CDR3 residues: CASTSSLHGYTF. The CDR3 bases are TGTGCCAGCACCTCCTCTCTCCATGGCTACACCTTC.

The rearrangement links TRBV7-9 to TRBJ2-3, with 8 bases identical to TRBD1. CDR1 is SEHNR, CDR2 FQNEAQ, per germline (reference sequence). The V and J ends lost 4 bases and 5 bases, in that order; junction bases with no gene match: 5. The CDR3 loop spans 14 amino acids. CDR3 in amino acids: CASSSDRVGDTQYF. CDR3 DNA sequence: TGTGCCAGCAGCTCGGACAGGGTAGGAGATACGCAGTATTTT. Together with reference TRBV7-9 and TRBJ2-3, the CDR3 gives the full variable domain: DTGVSQNPRHKITKRGQNVTFRCDPISEHNRLYWYRQTLGQGPEFLTYFQNEAQLEKSRLLSDRFSAERPKGSFSTLEIQRTEQGDSAMYLCASSSDRVGDTQYFGPGTRLTVL.

This clonotype was observed at least ten times. The J gene is TRBJ2-7, the V gene TRBV7-9; TRBD1 aligns across 9 bases. The germline gives CDR1 SEHNR, CDR2 FQNEAQ (reference sequence). This CDR3 is 14 amino acids long. V shed 5 bases and J 5 bases; nucleotides not matched to a gene: 7. CDR3 sequence: CASSVTGQGNEQYF. The CDR3 bases are TGTGCCAGCAGCGTAACGGGACAGGGTAACGAGCAGTACTTC.

The V and J genes are TRBV6-1 and TRBJ2-7, with D possibly called TRBD1 or TRBD2 (5 bases each). Trimming took off 7 bases at V and 5 bases at J, with 18 bases between the two ends. The CDR3 totals 14 residues. CDR1 and CDR2 (germline): MNHNS, SASEGT. The CDR3 is CASIGDGLGHEQYF. CDR3 sequence (DNA): TGTGCCAGCATTGGGGACGGGCTCGGCCACGAGCAGTACTTC.

There are a few counts of this clonotype. The chain is built from TRBV27 and TRBJ2-1; 14 bases match TRBD2. CDR1 and CDR2 (germline): MNHEY, SMNVEV (reference sequence). The ends lost 2 bases at V and 10 bases at J; junction bases unmatched: 4. The length of the CDR3 is 15 residues. CDR3 amino acids: CASSLGTSGRGEQFF. In DNA, the CDR3 is TGTGCCAGCAGTTTAGGGACTAGCGGGAGAGGGGAGCAGTTCTTC.

This clonotype was detected once. The chain carries TRBV7-6 and TRBJ1-1; D unclear. Trimming took off 5 bases at V and 1 base at J, with 8 bases between the two ends. The CDR3 contains 13 residues. Germline CDR1 reads SGHVS; CDR2 reads FNYEAQ. Written as DNA, the CDR3 is TGTGCCAGCAGCCAAGCGGGGAACACTGAAGCTTTCTTT. It codes for CASSQAGNTEAFF.

The V call is TRBV4-2, the J call TRBJ2-1, with D possibly TRBD2 on 5 matching bases. This CDR3 contains 13 residues. Germline values: CDR1 LGHNA, CDR2 YNFKEQ. The CDR3 reads CASAGQAGDEQFF. CDR3 in DNA: TGTGCGAGCGCTGGGCAGGCCGGGGATGAGCAGTTCTTC.

V gene TRBV7-9 combines with J gene TRBJ2-2; 7 bases are a match to TRBD2. The CDR3 length is 15 residues. CDR1 is SEHNR, CDR2 FQNEAQ, per germline (reference sequence). Trimming removed 5 bases from V and 8 bases from J; junction bases left unmatched: 11. CDR3 coding DNA: TGTGCCAGCAGCCCGCGAACGGGGGGAGCAGGGGAGCTGTTTTTT. Translating it yields CASSPRTGGAGELFF.

Only a few counts were recorded for this clonotype. This chain joins TRBV27 and TRBJ2-7, with TRBD2 identical over 9 bases. Germline V gene data show CDR1 as MNHEY and CDR2 as SMNVEV (reference sequence). V was clipped by 6 bases and J by 2 bases; unmatched bases: 14. This CDR3 contains 17 residues. The CDR3 bases are TGTGCCAGCAGGATAGCGGGGGCTGGAGGAGCAGCCTACGAGCAGTACTTC. Translated: CASRIAGAGGAAYEQYF.

The rearrangement uses TRBV24-1 and TRBJ2-5, with unresolved D. Germline V CDR1 and CDR2: KGHDR, SFDVKD. Trimming left V 8 bases short and J 3 bases short, with 9 bases between. The length of the CDR3 is 12 residues. CDR3 sequence: CATNQTKETQYF. Written as DNA, the CDR3 is TGTGCCACCAACCAGACCAAAGAGACCCAGTACTTC.

The sample holds many counts of this clonotype. The gene calls are TRBV6-2 or TRBV6-3 and TRBJ1-5; TRBD1 is a possible D gene (6 bases). The CDR3 runs to 14 residues. V lost 4 bases and J 1 base, leaving 8 bases between the germline ends. From germline, CDR1 is MNHEY and CDR2 SVGEGT. CDR3 protein: CASSSDRSNQPQHF. CDR3 coding DNA: TGTGCCAGCAGTTCCGACAGGAGCAATCAGCCCCAGCATTTT.